This T cell receptor beta chain originates from a study of shared clonotypes between healthy human individuals. Whole-study results and caveats: An expected dependence of interdonor clonotype sharing on sequencing depth was noted. Owing to a small donor count, the genetic and exposure-history diversity represented was limited.

The CDR3 spans 14 residues. The J segment lost 2 bases and the V segment lost 0 bases, leaving 3 bases of the junction unmatched. Germline CDR1 is GTSNPN and CDR2 is SVGIG (reference sequence). Here immunoSEQ multiplex PCR was the method, and the copy in TCRdb shows in-frame clones only, minus some. The table has millions of clones, about 92% seen once. About this clone: What it binds is unknown.

All donors were healthy HIV-negative adults lacking recent acute infections or vaccinations. The receptor was isolated from a man aged 18 to 35 in good health. The chain links TRBV30 to TRBJ2-5, with 7 bases aligning to TRBD2. The sample comprised naive CD4+ T cells sorted from blood. As to subset: CD45RA+ positively selected. This chain's CDR3 is CAWSVAGEQETQYF. CDR3 bases: TGTGCCTGGAGTGTCGCGGGAGAACAAGAGACCCAGTACTTC. The full variable domain, rest sourced from reference TRBV30 and TRBJ2-5, is SQTIHQWPATLVQPVGSPLSLECTVEGTSNPNLYWYRQAAGRGLQLLFYSVGIGQISSEVPQNLSASRPQDRQFILSSKKLLLSDSGFYLCAWSVAGEQETQYFGPGTRLLVL.